These T cell receptor beta chains were read from a single sample in a study of cytomegalovirus exposure and HLA in healthy donors. TCRdb's copy holds only in-frame clones and misses some; the assay was immunoSEQ multiplex PCR. The sample records 140,000 to 150,000 clones, around 78% being singletons. Input material: PBMCs. Source of these receptors: a middle-aged man in good health and CMV-seropositive. Each CDR3 is given with its conserved first and last residue. The D gene is left open where the match is weak. Rows give clone size only sometimes, using once, few, many, or a class for an expanded clone.

>TRBJ1-1|14|TRBV19|NA|NA
TGTGCCAGTAGTCCTCGCGGGGGTATCGCTGAAGCTTTCTTT
CASSPRGGIAEAFF
>TRBJ1-5|18|TRBV5-1|NA|NA
TGCGCCAGCAGCCCTGGGGCAGGAACTGCCTATAGCAATCAGCCCCAGCATTTT
CASSPGAGTAYSNQPQHF
>TRBJ2-5|18|TRBV5-1|TRBD1|few
TGCGCCAGCAGCTTGGCAGTCGTCATGGGGACAGGGGAGGAGACCCAGTACTTC
CASSLAVVMGTGEETQYF
>TRBJ2-3|14|TRBV4-2|NA|NA
TGTGCCAGCAGCCTCGGACTGTCCTCGGATACGCAGTATTTT
CASSLGLSSDTQYF
>TRBJ2-3|14|TRBV7-3|NA|NA
TGTGCCAGCAGCCCCAATAGCGGCACAGATACGCAGTATTTT
CASSPNSGTDTQYF
>TRBJ1-4|15|TRBV2|NA|few
TGTGCCAGCAGTGTACAGGGAGTAACTAATGAAAAACTGTTTTTT
CASSVQGVTNEKLFF
>TRBJ1-1|13|TRBV6-5|NA|NA
TGTGCCAGCAGCCCTAGAGGACAGTCTGAAGCTTTCTTT
CASSPRGQSEAFF
>TRBJ1-4|13|TRBV25-1|NA|NA
TGTGCCAGCAGTGAATGGGAGGGCAGGGAACTGTTTTTT
CASSEWEGRELFF
>TRBJ2-5|12|TRBV29-1|NA|NA
TGCAGCGTTCAAGCCGTGGCAGAGACCCAGTACTTC
CSVQAVAETQYF
>TRBJ2-7|15|TRBV11-2|NA|NA
TGTGCCAGCTCCTGGTTAGTAGCGGTTATCTACGAGCAGTACTTC
CASSWLVAVIYEQYF
>TRBJ2-5|13|TRBV6-4|NA|NA
TGTGCCAGCAGTCCCCGGGACCAAGAGACCCAGTACTTC
CASSPRDQETQYF
>TRBJ2-7|14|TRBV7-6|NA|NA
TGTGCCAGCAGCTTAGGCAGGGAACCCTACGAGCAGTACTTC
CASSLGREPYEQYF
>TRBJ2-5|16|TRBV5-1|TRBD2|NA
TGCGCCAGCAGCCCCCCGGGACTAGCGGGATCAGAGACCCAGTACTTC
CASSPPGLAGSETQYF
>TRBJ2-7|12|TRBV2|NA|NA
TGTGCCAGCAGTGAACAAACTGCCGAGCAGTACTTC
CASSEQTAEQYF
>TRBJ1-1|17|TRBV7-7|TRBD1|few
TGTGCCAGCAGTTCCTTGACTACAGGGGAGGCTCGCACTGAAGCTTTCTTT
CASSSLTTGEARTEAFF
>TRBJ2-4|13|TRBV6-5|NA|NA
TGTGCCAGCAGCAAAGTTACGGTGCGGGTGGTGGTCTTC
CASSKVTVRVVVF
>TRBJ2-2|17|TRBV5-6|NA|NA
TGTGCCAGCAGCTTGGCCTCTAGCGCACTGAACACCGGGGAGCTGTTTTTT
CASSLASSALNTGELFF
>TRBJ1-4|15|TRBV5-1|TRBD1|few
TGCGCCAGCAGCGCCGACAGGGCGGGTGAGGAAAAACTGTTTTTT
CASSADRAGEEKLFF
>TRBJ2-7|14|TRBV5-6|TRBD1|few
TGTGCCAGCAGCTTCGGGACAGGGATCTACGAGCAGTACTTC
CASSFGTGIYEQYF
>TRBJ1-1|14|TRBV11-3|NA|NA
TGTGCCAGCAGCTCTAGCTTACAGAACACTGAAGCTTTCTTT
CASSSSLQNTEAFF
>TRBJ1-4|13|TRBV25-1|TRBD1|NA
TGTGCCAGCACGGAGGGGGCATCTGAAAAACTGTTTTTT
CASTEGASEKLFF
>TRBJ2-7|16|TRBV28|TRBD2|NA
TGTGCCAGCAGTTCTAGCGGGGTTCCCTCCTCCTACGAGCAGTACTTC
CASSSSGVPSSYEQYF
>TRBJ1-2|14|TRBV5-4|NA|NA
TGTGCCAGCAGCTTGCCGCAGGGGTCGGGCGGCTACACCTTC
CASSLPQGSGGYTF
>TRBJ2-7|17|TRBV5-4|TRBD1|once
TGTGCCAGCAGCTCCCTTACTCGGACAGGATCCTCCTACGAGCAGTACTTC
CASSSLTRTGSSYEQYF
>TRBJ1-5|14|TRBV25-1|TRBD1|NA
TGTGCCAGCAGTGACGACAGGGGTTATCAGCCCCAGCATTTT
CASSDDRGYQPQHF
>TRBJ2-1|17|TRBV27|TRBD1|once
TGTGCCAGCAGTACGGACAGGGTGGTTATAAGTAGCAATGAGCAGTTCTTC
CASSTDRVVISSNEQFF
>TRBJ2-1|17|TRBV7-9|TRBD2|NA
TGTTCCAGCAGCCTCCCTCAACTAGCGGGAGCATCCAATGAGCAGTTCTTC
CSSSLPQLAGASNEQFF
>TRBJ2-7|11|TRBV20-1|NA|NA
TGCAGTGCTAGGGGCTACTACGAGCAGTACTTC
CSARGYYEQYF
>TRBJ1-2|15|TRBV19|NA|NA
TGTGCCAGTAGTTCCGGACAGCCCGCTAACTATGGCTACACCTTC
CASSSGQPANYGYTF
>TRBJ2-5|16|TRBV6-6|NA|NA
TGTGCCAGCAGCACCCGGCAGGGGACGGGCCAAGAGACCCAGTACTTC
CASSTRQGTGQETQYF
>TRBJ2-1|14|TRBV7-2|NA|NA
TGTGCCAGCAGCTTAGCCAATACTAGGAATGAGCAGTTCTTC
CASSLANTRNEQFF
>TRBJ2-7|15|TRBV7-2|TRBD2|NA
TGTGCCAGCAGCCAGTCTAGCGGGAGGGCCTACGAGCAGTACTTC
CASSQSSGRAYEQYF
>TRBJ1-1|13|TRBV28|NA|NA
TGTGCCAGCAGTTTCGTGGGGGGGACTGAAGCTTTCTTT
CASSFVGGTEAFF
>TRBJ2-1|16|TRBV9|NA|NA
TGTGCCAGCAACGCCGACCCAAGGGGTTCCTACAATGAGCAGTTCTTC
CASNADPRGSYNEQFF
>TRBJ2-1|16|TRBV6-1|TRBD2|NA
TGTGCCAGCAGTGAATTGGGAGGGAGGCACAAAGGTGAGCAGTTCTTC
CASSELGGRHKGEQFF
>TRBJ2-7|15|TRBV5-6|NA|NA
TGTGCCAGCACTCACTTCTACTCTGAAAACTACGAGCAGTACTTC
CASTHFYSENYEQYF
>TRBJ2-5|15|TRBV9|TRBD2|NA
TGTGCCAGCAGCGTTTCCGGGAGGAGGTTGGAGACCCAGTACTTC
CASSVSGRRLETQYF
>TRBJ1-1|11|TRBV20-1|NA|once
TGCAGTGGAGAGGCGAACACTGAAGCTTTCTTT
CSGEANTEAFF
>TRBJ2-3|12|TRBV9|NA|NA
TGTGCCAGCAGCGCTACCCGGGATACGCAGTATTTT
CASSATRDTQYF
>TRBJ2-7|16|TRBV6-1|NA|NA
TGTGCCAGCAGTGAAGCGGGCGCGGGATCCCCCTACGAGCAGTACTTC
CASSEAGAGSPYEQYF
>TRBJ1-1|15|TRBV18|NA|NA
TGTGCCAGCTCACCCCCCGGACTCCTGGGCACTGAAGCTTTCTTT
CASSPPGLLGTEAFF